This T cell receptor beta chain was sequenced for a study of response to subunit inactivated influenza vaccine. Study-level findings and limits: Authors suggested seasonal influenza vaccinations each recruit few new T cells.

TCRdb passed the RT-PCR reads through MiXCR, listing each CDR3 protein once. The repertoire holds a few hundred thousand distinct CDR3 sequences, 9.5% to 15% seen once, with approximately 8.4% in the top ten. The sample holds a few counts of this clonotype. Its antigen is as yet unknown. This clonotype was obtained from a man in his fifties or sixties who received an inactivated influenza vaccine. The sample in question was non-naive T cells sorted from PBMCs, obtained less than 15 days before vaccination.

Here the CDR3 reads CASSPSGGADGELFF. For the CDR3, the DNA is TGTGCCAGCAGCCCTAGCGGGGGGGCTGACGGGGAGCTGTTTTTT. V and J are TRBV12-3 or TRBV12-4 and TRBJ2-2; TRBD2 agrees at 12 bases. CDR3 length equals 15 residues. Unmatched junction bases numbered 6, after V lost 6 bases and J lost 7 bases.